This TCR beta chain was captured in a study of identical twins. This CDR3 comprises 16 residues. V dropped 8 bases and J dropped 2 bases, with 20 bases sitting between them. This clonotype was seen more than once but under ten times. In TCRdb, the 5' RACE reads were re-called with MiXCR into one record per CDR3 protein. The table records 650,000 to 750,000 distinct CDR3 sequences, 21% of them present only once. This same sample was also taken into another study, of T cells expressing NK-cell markers. That study reports: Seropositivity for HCMV was found in seven of the eight sequenced donors, with one seronegative. An anti-gamma-delta TCR antibody confined sorting to alpha-beta TCR T cells across several of the experiments.

V is TRBV12-3 or TRBV12-4 and J is TRBJ2-3; possibly TRBD2 for D (5 bases). The sequencing input was PBMCs. This TCR was sampled from a woman younger than 30 in good health. The CDR3 sequence is CASDGKEAAPTDTQYF. The CDR3 region has the DNA TGTGCCAGCGATGGGAAGGAGGCCGCCCCCACAGATACGCAGTATTTT.